These 31 T cell receptor beta chains came from one sample sequenced in a study of cytomegalovirus exposure and HLA in healthy donors. Primers for the PCR totalled 60 Vbeta and 13 Jbeta. Assay: immunoSEQ multiplex PCR; the TCRdb copy retains only in-frame clones and omits some. The data show about 98,000 clones, approximately 80% seen once. The sequenced material came from PBMCs. The receptors were sampled from a male donor in good health and CMV-seropositive.

The J gene is TRBJ2-7, the V gene TRBV11-2; 8 nucleotides agree with TRBD1. The CDR3 extends over 13 amino acids. V lost 5 bases, J lost 5 bases, and 5 bases stayed unmatched. CDR1 is SGHAT and CDR2 is FQNNGV in the germline V gene. CDR3 sequence (DNA): TGTGCCAGCAGCCCGGACAGGGTTCACGAGCAGTACTTC. It codes for CASSPDRVHEQYF.

In DNA, the CDR3 is TGTGCCTGGAGTGTACTGGGACAGGGGGTCGGCGGCTACACCTTC. Translation gives CAWSVLGQGVGGYTF. The genes are TRBV30 and TRBJ1-2, with 11 bases matching TRBD1. The V gene end was trimmed by 0 bases and the J gene end by 8 bases; junction bases not matched to a gene: 8. Germline CDR1 reads GTSNPN; CDR2 reads SVGIG (reference sequence). This CDR3 has 15 residues.

The chain recombines TRBV10-3 with TRBJ1-2; maybe TRBD1 (6 bases). From germline, CDR1 is ENHRY and CDR2 SYGVKD. The V end was cut by 0 bases, the J end by 1 base, with 9 bases between. The CDR3 totals 15 residues. CDR3 DNA: TGTGCCATCAGTGAGTCGAGACAGGATAACTATGGCTACACCTTC. Its protein is CAISESRQDNYGYTF.

The chain recombines TRBV29-1 with TRBJ1-2; D uncertain. CDR1 is SQVTM and CDR2 is ANQGSEA in the germline V gene. The CDR3 consists of 10 residues. Deletions cut 4 bases from V and 6 bases from J, with 6 bases between. The CDR3 coding sequence is TGCAGCGTTGGAGGAGATGGCTACACCTTC. Encoded protein: CSVGGDGYTF.

This clone was detected only once. This chain joins TRBV7-3 and TRBJ2-1; D not certain. Germline V gene lookup returns CDR1 SGHTA and CDR2 FQGTGA. Trimming left V 1 base short and J 5 bases short, with 6 bases between. The CDR3 is made up of 13 amino acids. The DNA for the CDR3 is TGTGCCAGCAGCTTAAACTACGACAATGAGCAGTTCTTC. Protein: CASSLNYDNEQFF.

The V call is TRBV7-9, the J call TRBJ2-3; 8 bases match TRBD2. The ends lost 5 bases at V and 2 bases at J; junction bases unmatched: 6. The CDR3 has 15 residues. Germline V gene sequence: CDR1 SEHNR, CDR2 FQNEAQ (reference sequence). The CDR3 DNA reads TGTGCCAGCAGCGGTAGCGGGGTCTACACAGATACGCAGTATTTT. This codes for CASSGSGVYTDTQYF.

A few counts support this clone. The chain couples TRBV28 to TRBJ2-7; TRBD2 agrees at 10 bases. This CDR3 has 15 residues. Per the germline V gene, CDR1 is MDHEN and CDR2 is SYDVKM. Germline trimming cut 5 bases from V and 7 bases from J; bases unmatched to any gene: 11. The chain's CDR3 is CASSPQAGGPNEQYF. CDR3 nucleotide sequence: TGTGCCAGCAGTCCCCAAGCGGGAGGGCCCAATGAGCAGTACTTC.

This chain connects TRBV19 to TRBJ1-1; the D is unclear. The CDR3 consists of 14 residues. Per the germline V gene, CDR1 is LNHDA and CDR2 is SQIVND (reference sequence). With 6 bases removed from V and 3 bases from J, the gap between germline ends came to 14 bases. CDR3 sequence: CASRTKVGYTEAFF. The CDR3 bases are TGTGCCAGTAGGACTAAGGTGGGGTACACTGAAGCTTTCTTT.

This clone was counted a single time. The chain employs TRBV4-2 and TRBJ2-1, with 14 positions matching TRBD2. With 1 base clipped from V and 8 bases from J, the junction kept 10 bases outside the gene matches. Per the germline V gene, CDR1 is LGHNA and CDR2 is YNFKEQ. This CDR3 region has 18 residues. The CDR3 spells CASSQAFLTSGRAYEQFF. The CDR3 coding sequence is TGTGCCAGCAGCCAAGCCTTTCTGACTAGCGGGAGGGCGTATGAGCAGTTCTTC.

J is TRBJ1-1 and V is TRBV29-1; TRBD1 agrees at 9 bases. Unmatched junction bases numbered 10, after V lost 6 bases and J lost 5 bases. CDR3 length: 14 residues. Germline V CDR1 and CDR2: SQVTM, ANQGSEA. Here the CDR3 DNA reads TGCAGCGTGAGCGGCGGACAGGGGTATACTGAAGCTTTCTTT. This gives the protein CSVSGGQGYTEAFF.

The chain has TRBV28 and TRBJ1-1; D call uncertain. This CDR3 region has 16 residues. V was trimmed by 3 bases and J by 0 bases, leaving 14 bases between them. The V gene's germline CDR1 is MDHEN and CDR2 SYDVKM. The CDR3 DNA follows: TGTGCCAGCAGTTTCCTAGAGGAGGCTTTGAACACTGAAGCTTTCTTT. Translation gives CASSFLEEALNTEAFF.

The chain employs TRBV6-5 and TRBJ2-5, with D tentatively TRBD1 (6 bases). The J call is in doubt because the DNA end fits TRBJ2-7 better. Looked up from germline, CDR1 is MNHEY and CDR2 is SVGAGI. The CDR3 runs to 14 residues. CDR3 sequence reads: CASSYMTGPYEQYF. The DNA of the CDR3 is TGTGCCAGCAGTTACATGACAGGACCCTACGAGCAGTACTTC.

This clone was detected once. The J gene is TRBJ1-2, the V gene TRBV18; TRBD1 matches 7 bases. Germline values: CDR1 KGHSH, CDR2 LQKENI. This CDR3 has 15 residues. Trimming took 1 base from V and 0 from J; bases not matched to a gene: 2. Here the CDR3 reads CASSPRDSPNYGYTF. The CDR3 nucleotides read TGTGCCAGCTCACCACGGGACAGCCCTAACTATGGCTACACCTTC.

J is TRBJ2-7 and V is TRBV6-5, with 8 bases fitting TRBD2. This CDR3 is 14 amino acids long. With V trimmed by 2 bases and J by 4 bases, 4 bases remained unmatched. The germline V gene encodes CDR1 MNHEY and CDR2 SVGAGI. The CDR3 nucleotides are TGTGCCAGCAGTTACGGGACTAGTTTGTACGAGCAGTACTTC. This codes for CASSYGTSLYEQYF.

The J gene is TRBJ2-3, the V gene TRBV6-5; 11 positions agree with TRBD2. From germline, CDR1 is MNHEY and CDR2 SVGAGI. With 6 bases clipped from V and 5 bases from J, the junction kept 7 bases outside the gene matches. The CDR3 runs to 15 residues. The CDR3 DNA sequence: TGTGCCAGCAGCCAACTAGCGGGGGCTCGAGATACGCAGTATTTT. As protein: CASSQLAGARDTQYF.

V usage is TRBV6-5 and J usage is TRBJ1-5; the match to TRBD1 covers 7 bases. Trimming took 5 bases from V and 2 from J; bases not matched to a gene: 6. Per the germline V gene, CDR1 is MNHEY and CDR2 is SVGAGI. This CDR3 contains 15 residues. The CDR3 DNA reads as TGTGCCAGCAGTAAAACAGGGGAAGGCAATCAGCCCCAGCATTTT. This gives the protein CASSKTGEGNQPQHF.

As for this clone: Distinct nucleotide sequences in the sample also encode this CDR3. The V call is TRBV11-2, the J call TRBJ2-1; 7 nucleotides match TRBD2. Germline V gives CDR1 SGHAT, CDR2 FQNNGV. The CDR3 is 13 amino acids. Trimming cost V 1 base and J 6 bases; bases outside gene matches: 0. The CDR3 DNA is TGTGCCAGCAGCTTAGGGGGGGGCAATGAGCAGTTCTTC. This gives the protein CASSLGGGNEQFF.

The chain links TRBV28 to TRBJ1-2, with D hard to call. V lost 6 bases to trimming and J lost 8 bases, with 16 bases between them. CDR3 length equals 13 residues. Germline CDR1 is MDHEN and CDR2 is SYDVKM. CDR3 loop: CASSNPRDSGYTF. The DNA of the CDR3 is TGTGCCAGCAGCAACCCGAGGGATTCCGGCTACACCTTC.

J is TRBJ2-5 and V is TRBV5-8; TRBD2 is a possible D gene (6 bases). The V end lost 5 bases, the J end lost 5 bases, and 16 bases lay between the germline ends. CDR3 length equals 14 residues. Germline-derived CDR1 and CDR2 are SGHTS and YDEGEE. This chain's CDR3 is CASSGGRPGETQYF. The CDR3 DNA reads TGTGCCAGCAGTGGGGGGAGGCCGGGGGAGACCCAGTACTTC. Full variable domain (rest looked up from reference TRBV5-8 and TRBJ2-5): EAGVTQSPTHLIKTRGQQATLRCSPISGHTSVYWYQQALGLGLQFLLWYDEGEERNRGNFPPRFSGRQFPNYSSELNVNALELEDSALYLCASSGGRPGETQYFGPGTRLLVL.

V and J are TRBV29-1 and TRBJ1-2, with a weak D call TRBD1 (5 bases). Germline V lookup: CDR1 SQVTM, CDR2 ANQGSEA. The CDR3 spans 12 residues. Between the trimmed V and J ends, which lost 7 bases and 5 bases, there was a span of 14 bases. CDR3 nucleotides: TGCAGCGGGTGGGGGGGGAAGTATGGCTACACCTTC. It codes for CSGWGGKYGYTF. The variable domain in full, with the rest retrieved from reference TRBV29-1 and TRBJ1-2, is SAVISQKPSRDICQRGTSLTIQCQVDSQVTMMFWYRQQPGQSLTLIATANQGSEATYESGFVIDKFPISRPNLTFSTLTVSNMSPEDSSIYLCSGWGGKYGYTFGSGTRLTVV.

The genes are TRBV7-2 and TRBJ1-2, with D tentatively TRBD1 (5 bases). The CDR3 is 13 residues long. Deletions cut 5 bases from V and 4 bases from J, with 11 bases between. CDR1 and CDR2 (germline): SGHTA, FQGNSA. Written as DNA, the CDR3 is TGTGCCAGCAGCCTCGACAGCCCCTATGGCTACACCTTC. This gives the protein CASSLDSPYGYTF.

This clone has just a few counts. This rearrangement joins TRBV6-6 to TRBJ2-7, with TRBD1 matching over 7 bases. Germline loops: CDR1 MNHNY, CDR2 SVGAGI (reference sequence). V was clipped by 2 bases and J by 1 base; unmatched bases: 5. This CDR3 comprises 15 residues. The DNA of the CDR3 is TGTGCCAGCAGTTACGACGGGACAGCGTCCTACGAGCAGTACTTC. Translation: CASSYDGTASYEQYF.

The gene calls are TRBV10-2 and TRBJ2-5; a weak D match, TRBD2 (5 bases). The J call may not be correct, given that the DNA end is closer to TRBJ2-7. Germline CDR1 WSHSY, CDR2 SAAADI. There are 12 residues in the CDR3. The CDR3: CASGLEYYEQYF. The CDR3 DNA follows: TGCGCCAGCGGACTGGAGTACTACGAGCAGTACTTC.

The V gene is TRBV5-4, the J gene TRBJ2-3; 13 nucleotides line up with TRBD2. Trimming took 1 base from V and 6 from J; bases not matched to a gene: 2. The CDR3 loop spans 15 amino acids. The germline V gene encodes CDR1 SGHNT and CDR2 YYREEE (reference sequence). CDR3 protein: CASSLTSGRGDTQYF. The CDR3, as DNA: TGTGCCAGCAGCTTGACTAGCGGGAGGGGCGATACGCAGTATTTT.

The V gene is TRBV28, the J gene TRBJ2-5; 10 bases agree with TRBD1. The germline V gene has CDR1 MDHEN and CDR2 SYDVKM. The CDR3 consists of 13 residues. V was pared by 3 bases and J by 9 bases, with 4 bases of the junction left unmatched. The CDR3, as DNA: TGTGCCAGCAGTTTCCGGGACAGGGGACCCCAGTACTTC. This sequence encodes CASSFRDRGPQYF.

The chain employs TRBV5-1 and TRBJ2-5, with 11 positions matching TRBD2. The CDR3 has 15 amino acids. CDR1 SGHRS and CDR2 YFSETQ come from the germline V gene. The V and J ends lost 4 bases and 2 bases, in that order; junction bases with no gene match: 4. This CDR3 reads CASSQGLAGQETQYF. As DNA, the CDR3 is TGCGCCAGCAGCCAAGGACTAGCGGGTCAAGAGACCCAGTACTTC.

This sequence joins TRBV5-1 and TRBJ1-4, with 9 bases aligning to TRBD1. V was pared by 6 bases and J by 4 bases, with 7 bases of the junction left unmatched. CDR3 length: 15 residues. Per the germline V gene, CDR1 is SGHRS and CDR2 is YFSETQ. For the CDR3, the DNA is TGCGCCAGCACCAATATGACAGGGGGTAATGAAAAACTGTTTTTT. This translates into CASTNMTGGNEKLFF.

This clone was recorded once. The chain joins TRBV28 to TRBJ2-6; 7 nucleotides agree with TRBD1. The CDR3 has 15 amino acids. The junction had 5 bases not matched to a gene; V was cut back by 5 bases and J by 4 bases. From germline, CDR1 is MDHEN and CDR2 SYDVKM. This chain's CDR3 is CASSTQTGGANVLTF. CDR3 DNA sequence: TGTGCCAGCAGTACACAGACAGGGGGGGCCAACGTCCTGACTTTC. Full variable domain (remainder filled in from reference TRBV28 and TRBJ2-6): DVKVTQSSRYLVKRTGEKVFLECVQDMDHENMFWYRQDPGLGLRLIYFSYDVKMKEKGDIPEGYSVSREKKERFSLILESASTNQTSMYLCASSTQTGGANVLTFGAGSRLTVL.

This chain links TRBV6-1 with TRBJ2-7; 9 nucleotides align to TRBD1. Germline CDR1 reads MNHNS; CDR2 reads SASEGT. The CDR3 has 13 amino acids. V was pared by 6 bases and J by 5 bases, with 5 bases of the junction left unmatched. Here the CDR3 DNA reads TGTGCCAGCAGGGGACAGGGATACCACGAGCAGTACTTC. Amino acids: CASRGQGYHEQYF.

This rearrangement joins TRBV6-5 to TRBJ1-1; no reliable D call. The CDR3 is made up of 12 amino acids. V was pared by 6 bases and J by 2 bases, with 7 bases between. Germline loops: CDR1 MNHEY, CDR2 SVGAGI. The CDR3 sequence: CASRVTNTEAFF. The CDR3 DNA reads TGTGCCAGCAGGGTTACTAACACTGAAGCTTTCTTT.

V is TRBV6-5 and J is TRBJ1-3; 7 bases are shared with TRBD1. V trimming: 6 bases; J trimming: 0 bases; junction bases outside the gene matches: 5. The CDR3 is 15 amino acids. Germline assignment: CDR1 MNHEY and CDR2 SVGAGI. CDR3: CASSRDRSSGNTIYF. CDR3 bases: TGTGCCAGCAGCCGGGACAGAAGCTCTGGAAACACCATATATTTT.